The 28 T cell receptor beta chains in this list originate from one sample, sequenced in a study of T cells expressing NK-cell markers. No DNA is given; TCRdb re-called the 5' RACE reads and lists each CDR3 protein once. The listing contains about 370,000 distinct CDR3 sequences. Sequencing input: blood T cells: a sorted CD56 or NKG2C T cell subset, CD4+ or CD8+ T cells, or bulk PBMC T cells (not recorded which). Source of these receptors: a woman aged 45-65 years in good health.

This chain connects TRBV10-3 to TRBJ2-1; the D call of TRBD1 rests on TCRdb alone, since no DNA is present to check it. The germline gives CDR1 ENHRY, CDR2 SYGVKD. The CDR3 spans 14 residues. The CDR3 sequence: CASAVGQVGNEQFF.

V and J are TRBV7-9 and TRBJ1-1; the TCRdb call, TRBD1, lacks DNA for checking. The length of the CDR3 is 17 residues. The germline gives CDR1 SEHNR, CDR2 FQNEAQ (reference sequence). Here the CDR3 reads CASSSPPGQGPNTEAFF.

This rearrangement joins TRBV7-9 to TRBJ2-5; absent DNA, TCRdb's TRBD1 call cannot be checked. This CDR3 is built from 17 residues. CDR1 and CDR2 (germline): SEHNR, FQNEAQ (reference sequence). CDR3 loop: CASSSTLGGAPGETQYF.

The chain recombines TRBV6-1 with TRBJ2-3; lacking DNA, the TRBD1 call made by TCRdb goes unchecked. The V gene's germline CDR1 is MNHNS and CDR2 SASEGT. The CDR3 consists of 14 residues. The chain's CDR3 is CASSDRGRGDTQYF.

This chain connects TRBV20-1 to TRBJ2-3; the D call of TRBD2 rests on TCRdb alone, since no DNA is present to check it. Germline CDR1 reads DFQATT; CDR2 reads SNEGSKA (reference sequence). The CDR3 is 15 amino acids. The CDR3 region is CSASSRISSTDTQYF.

The rearrangement joins TRBV29-1 to TRBJ2-7; TCRdb names TRBD1, which stays unverified in the absence of DNA. Germline CDR1 is SQVTM and CDR2 is ANQGSEA. This CDR3 is 11 amino acids long. The CDR3 spells CSVRQQGEQYF.

The CDR3 protein is CASSVGTSGTYNEQFF. The chain has TRBV2 and TRBJ2-1; TCRdb reports TRBD2, a call that lacks DNA to check it against. The germline V gene has CDR1 SNHLY and CDR2 FYNNEI. The CDR3 sequence is 16 residues long.

The CDR3 reads CASSQRRTGPLETQYF. The chain joins TRBV5-1 to TRBJ2-5; the D gene TCRdb calls, TRBD1, cannot be checked with no DNA. Germline V CDR1 and CDR2: SGHRS, YFSETQ. The CDR3 has 16 amino acids.

V is TRBV29-1 and J is TRBJ2-1; TCRdb selects TRBD2, and the lack of DNA leaves this call unchecked. The CDR3 contains 13 residues. Germline values: CDR1 SQVTM, CDR2 ANQGSEA. CDR3: CSSDGRDTNEQFF.

This chain uses TRBV4-1 with TRBJ1-6. The germline gives CDR1 MGHRA, CDR2 YSYEKL. This CDR3 comprises 15 residues. The CDR3 sequence: CASSQVSDPNSPLHF.

The rearrangement joins TRBV27 to TRBJ2-1; there is no DNA to check the TCRdb D call of TRBD2. Germline V gene sequence: CDR1 MNHEY, CDR2 SMNVEV (reference sequence). CDR3 length: 15 residues. The CDR3 is CASSQTSAFYNEQFF.

The rearrangement uses TRBV28 and TRBJ2-3; the TCRdb D gene call, TRBD1, has no DNA to confirm it. CDR1 is MDHEN and CDR2 is SYDVKM in the germline V gene. The CDR3 length is 14 residues. CDR3 protein: CASVWQGDTDTQYF.

This chain connects TRBV5-1 to TRBJ2-1; without DNA, the TCRdb call of TRBD2 cannot be checked. The V gene's germline CDR1 is SGHRS and CDR2 YFSETQ. CDR3 length equals 17 residues. The CDR3 reads CASSLTSGRRPYNEQFF.

CDR3 residues: CASSAALVYNEQFF. V usage is TRBV6-2 or TRBV6-3 and J usage is TRBJ2-1. Germline-derived CDR1 and CDR2 are MNHEY and SVGEGT. The CDR3 has 14 amino acids.

V usage is TRBV5-1 and J usage is TRBJ2-2; checking the TCRdb D call of TRBD2 is not possible without DNA. Germline V gene sequence: CDR1 SGHRS, CDR2 YFSETQ. The CDR3 loop spans 15 amino acids. The CDR3 region is CASSAGTSGYGELFF.

The V and J genes are TRBV7-2 and TRBJ2-3; with no DNA, the TCRdb D assignment of TRBD1 cannot be verified. This CDR3 comprises 15 residues. Germline-derived CDR1 and CDR2 are SGHTA and FQGNSA. CDR3 residues: CASSLDRGGTDTQYF.

The chain is built from TRBV5-1 and TRBJ2-7; with no DNA, the TCRdb D assignment of TRBD1 cannot be verified. Per the germline V gene, CDR1 is SGHRS and CDR2 is YFSETQ. This CDR3 is built from 12 residues. This chain's CDR3 is CASSPGAGPRDF.

The V and J genes are TRBV14 and TRBJ2-1; without DNA, the TCRdb call of TRBD2 cannot be checked. Germline CDR1 is SGHDN and CDR2 is FVKESK. The CDR3 is made up of 14 amino acids. The CDR3 is CASSPQGTDPEQFF.

The gene calls are TRBV2 and TRBJ2-7; TCRdb indicates TRBD2, and absent DNA this call remains unverified. CDR3 length equals 14 residues. The V gene's germline CDR1 is SNHLY and CDR2 FYNNEI. The CDR3 here is CASTPSPVAGEQYF.

The J gene is TRBJ2-1, the V gene TRBV6-5. Germline CDR1 is MNHEY and CDR2 is SVGAGI. The CDR3 is 15 residues long. CDR3 in amino acids: CASSYSSGEINEQFF.

The chain recombines TRBV7-3 with TRBJ2-3; no DNA is available, so the TRBD2 call from TCRdb remains unchecked. Germline CDR1 SGHTA, CDR2 FQGTGA. The CDR3 loop spans 16 amino acids. CDR3 amino acids: CASSSRLAGLTDTQYF.

The chain employs TRBV14 and TRBJ2-2; without DNA, the TCRdb call of TRBD1 cannot be checked. This CDR3 is built from 18 residues. The germline CDR1 and CDR2 sequences are SGHDN and FVKESK. The CDR3 is CASSQDRVKVLDTGELFF.

The V and J genes are TRBV29-1 and TRBJ1-2; TCRdb's D gene call, TRBD1, goes unchecked for lack of DNA. CDR3 length equals 14 residues. CDR1 and CDR2 (germline): SQVTM, ANQGSEA. CDR3 region: CSVEVKRGLGGYTF.

This chain uses TRBV20-1 with TRBJ2-7; without DNA, the TCRdb call of TRBD2 cannot be checked. Germline-derived CDR1 and CDR2 are DFQATT and SNEGSKA (reference sequence). The CDR3 spans 15 residues. The CDR3 sequence is CSAPRLIAGTYEQYF.

The chain recombines TRBV29-1 with TRBJ2-3; there is no DNA to check the TCRdb D call of TRBD2. The CDR3 extends over 16 amino acids. CDR1 and CDR2 from the germline V gene are SQVTM and ANQGSEA. This CDR3 is CSVEDRRLGVGDTQYF.

The chain carries TRBV20-1 and TRBJ2-7; as DNA is missing, the TRBD2 call by TCRdb cannot be tested. The V gene's germline CDR1 is DFQATT and CDR2 SNEGSKA (reference sequence). The CDR3 sequence is 11 residues long. CDR3 protein: CSALSSVEQYF.

V is TRBV29-1 and J is TRBJ2-5; the TCRdb call, TRBD1, lacks DNA for checking. CDR1 is SQVTM and CDR2 is ANQGSEA in the germline V gene. The CDR3 covers 13 residues. Here the CDR3 reads CSIRTGGAETQYF.

The rearrangement uses TRBV2 and TRBJ2-5; the TCRdb D gene call, TRBD2, has no DNA to confirm it. The CDR3 spans 15 residues. CDR1 SNHLY and CDR2 FYNNEI come from the germline V gene. The CDR3 sequence is CASSKTSGSQETQYF. The entire variable domain, with the rest obtained from reference TRBV2 and TRBJ2-5, is as follows: EPEVTQTPSHQVTQMGQEVILRCVPISNHLYFYWYRQILGQKVEFLVSFYNNEISEKSEIFDDQFSVERPDGSNFTLKIRSTKLEDSAMYFCASSKTSGSQETQYFGPGTRLLVL.